This entry lists 15 T cell receptor beta chains sequenced from one sample in a study of vaccination and CD4 T cells after COVID-19. Sequenced with the Oncomine TCR Beta short-read assay was DNA taken from cultured CD4+ T cells. TCRdb ran MiXCR on the PCR reads and lists one entry per CDR3 protein. The table records roughly 20,000 distinct CDR3 sequences, 52% of them present only once. Treatment reported: approximately 9-day PBMC culture with coronavirus spike peptide pools or control peptides (ViraFEST assay). Antigen specificity for these receptors is unknown. Sequences were obtained from CD4+ T cells from blood, cultured in vitro. These receptors originate from a human donor who had recovered from COVID-19.

This clonotype was counted only a few times. This rearrangement joins TRBV15 to TRBJ2-7; tentative D call: TRBD2 (6 bases). The V and J ends lost 0 bases and 6 bases respectively, with 9 bases between them. This CDR3 is built from 13 residues. The germline CDR1 and CDR2 sequences are LNHNV and YYDKDF (reference sequence). In DNA form, the CDR3 reads TGTGCCACCAGCAGAGATAAGGGAGGCGAGCAGTACTTC. Its protein product is CATSRDKGGEQYF.

The chain joins TRBV7-9 to TRBJ1-1; a possible D gene is TRBD1 (6 bases). The length of the CDR3 is 12 residues. Germline V gene sequence: CDR1 SEHNR, CDR2 FQNEAQ (reference sequence). The V end lost 4 bases, the J end lost 10 bases, and 13 bases lay between the germline ends. CDR3 loop: CASSSEGGRAFF. The CDR3 nucleotides are TGTGCCAGCAGCTCTGAGGGGGGAAGAGCTTTCTTT.

The chain couples TRBV16 to TRBJ1-1; no definite D call. The CDR3 spans 15 residues. The germline gives CDR1 KGHSY, CDR2 FQNENV. V lost 3 bases and J lost 1, with 12 bases in between. CDR3 in amino acids: CASSHLRWGNTEAFF. Here the CDR3 DNA reads TGTGCCAGCAGCCACCTAAGATGGGGGAACACTGAAGCTTTCTTT.

The chain is built from TRBV4-3 and TRBJ2-5; TRBD2 agrees at 8 bases. Germline CDR1 reads LGHNA; CDR2 reads YSLEER. J was trimmed by 4 bases and V by 0 bases; bases with no gene match: 1. CDR3 length: 14 amino acids. In DNA form, the CDR3 reads TGCGCCAGCAGCCAAGATCGGGAGGGAGAGACCCAGTACTTC. Its translation: CASSQDREGETQYF.

V and J are TRBV7-6 and TRBJ2-2; TRBD1 matches at 9 bases. Germline V lookup: CDR1 SGHVS, CDR2 FNYEAQ. This CDR3 has 15 residues. The junction had 7 bases not matched to a gene; V was cut back by 6 bases and J by 5 bases. CDR3 bases: TGTGCCAGCAGGGGACAGGGAAGGGAGACCGGGGAGCTGTTTTTT. Its translation is CASRGQGRETGELFF.

This clonotype was found once. The chain is built from TRBV5-4 and TRBJ1-2, with a possible D match to TRBD1 (5 bases). The V end lost 2 bases, the J end lost 8 bases, and 13 bases lay between the germline ends. CDR3 size: 13 residues. Germline CDR1 is SGHNT and CDR2 is YYREEE (reference sequence). In DNA, the CDR3 is TGTGCCAGCAGCTTTCCTCCCAGGGACGGCTACACCTTC. Amino acids: CASSFPPRDGYTF.

In its sample, this clonotype was seen a few times. The chain couples TRBV20-1 to TRBJ2-7, with D hard to call. The CDR3 has 13 amino acids. Germline assignment: CDR1 DFQATT and CDR2 SNEGSKA (reference sequence). V was trimmed by 8 bases and J by 1 base, leaving 15 bases between them. The CDR3 protein is CSPLGPGSYEQYF. Written as DNA, the CDR3 is TGCAGTCCTCTAGGTCCAGGATCCTACGAGCAGTACTTC.

This chain uses TRBV4-1 with TRBJ1-5; D is perhaps TRBD1 (5 bases). This CDR3 comprises 17 residues. Germline V gene lookup returns CDR1 MGHRA and CDR2 YSYEKL. V dropped 3 bases and J dropped 4 bases, with 19 bases sitting between them. CDR3 region: CASSQGGRGPGNQPQHF. The CDR3 DNA sequence: TGCGCCAGCAGCCAGGGTGGTCGGGGACCCGGGAATCAGCCCCAGCATTTT.

This clonotype was picked up a small number of times. V gene TRBV7-9 combines with J gene TRBJ1-2; the D is unclear. The V and J ends lost 6 bases and 7 bases respectively, with 18 bases between them. This CDR3 contains 14 residues. Germline V gene data show CDR1 as SEHNR and CDR2 as FQNEAQ (reference sequence). The CDR3 DNA follows: TGTGCCAGCAGTCCTTTAGCGGCGTGGGGTGGCTACACCTTC. It translates to CASSPLAAWGGYTF.

CDR3 sequence: CASSETRGEAFF. CDR3 nucleotide sequence: TGTGCCAGCAGTGAAACAAGGGGGGAAGCTTTCTTT. V is TRBV2 and J is TRBJ1-1, with TRBD1 as a possible D gene (6 bases). Trimming removed 2 bases at V and 8 bases at J, with 9 bases between. The CDR3 totals 12 residues. CDR1 is SNHLY, CDR2 FYNNEI, per germline. The full variable domain, its missing parts supplied by reference TRBV2 and TRBJ1-1, is EPEVTQTPSHQVTQMGQEVILRCVPISNHLYFYWYRQILGQKVEFLVSFYNNEISEKSEIFDDQFSVERPDGSNFTLKIRSTKLEDSAMYFCASSETRGEAFFGQGTRLTVV.

This clonotype appeared once. This chain connects TRBV20-1 to TRBJ1-3; no clear D gene. The germline CDR1 and CDR2 sequences are DFQATT and SNEGSKA (reference sequence). The CDR3 consists of 11 residues. CDR3 amino acids: CNARSGNTIYF. The CDR3 nucleotides read TGCAATGCCCGCTCTGGAAACACCATATATTTT.

This chain connects TRBV6-2 or TRBV6-3 to TRBJ2-3; D unclear. The ends were cut back, 5 bases at V and 3 bases at J, with 6 bases in the middle. This CDR3 is built from 12 residues. Germline V gene lookup returns CDR1 MNHEY and CDR2 SVGEGT. The CDR3 sequence: CASSGTTDTQYF. DNA for the CDR3: TGTGCCAGCAGTGGAACAACAGATACGCAGTATTTT.

The V gene is TRBV28, the J gene TRBJ2-7, with TRBD1 matching over 9 bases. The CDR3 has 12 amino acids. With 9 bases clipped from V and 5 bases from J, the junction kept 5 bases outside the gene matches. In germline, CDR1 is MDHEN, CDR2 SYDVKM. In DNA, the CDR3 is TGTGCCAGTAGGGACAGGGTGAACGAGCAGTACTTC. Amino acid sequence: CASRDRVNEQYF.

The CDR3 protein is CASSQDLANNEKLFF. CDR3 coding DNA: TGTGCCAGCAGCCAAGATTTGGCTAACAATGAAAAACTGTTTTTT. This rearrangement joins TRBV4-2 to TRBJ1-4; D unclear. Trimming left V 0 bases short and J 5 bases short, with 10 bases between. This CDR3 is 15 amino acids long. CDR1 and CDR2 from the germline V gene are LGHNA and YNFKEQ.

The CDR3 is CATLLGPEEDTQYF. CDR3 DNA: TGTGCCACCTTATTGGGTCCAGAGGAAGATACGCAGTATTTT. J is TRBJ2-3 and V is TRBV10-3; D ambiguous. Per the germline V gene, CDR1 is ENHRY and CDR2 is SYGVKD. V was cut by 10 bases and J by 5 bases, with 19 bases left in between. The CDR3 spans 14 residues.